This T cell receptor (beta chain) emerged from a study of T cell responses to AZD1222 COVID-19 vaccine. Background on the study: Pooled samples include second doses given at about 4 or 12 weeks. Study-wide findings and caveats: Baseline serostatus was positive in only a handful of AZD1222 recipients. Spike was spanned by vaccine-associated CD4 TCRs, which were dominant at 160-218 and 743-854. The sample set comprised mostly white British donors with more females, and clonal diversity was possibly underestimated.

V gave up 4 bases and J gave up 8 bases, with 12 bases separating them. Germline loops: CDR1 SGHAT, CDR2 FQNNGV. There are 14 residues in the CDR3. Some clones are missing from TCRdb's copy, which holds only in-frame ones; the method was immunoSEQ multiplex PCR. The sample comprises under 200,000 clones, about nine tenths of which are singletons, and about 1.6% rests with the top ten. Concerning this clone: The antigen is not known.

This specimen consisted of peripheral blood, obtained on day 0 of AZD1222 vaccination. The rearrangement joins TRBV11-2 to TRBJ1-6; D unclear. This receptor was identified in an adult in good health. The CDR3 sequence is CASSSVFRHSPLHF. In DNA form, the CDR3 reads TGTGCCAGCAGCTCCGTTTTCCGACATTCACCCCTCCACTTT.